The 16 T cell receptor beta chains presented below share a single source sample, sequenced in a study of blood T cell repertoires in COVID-19. Profiled with immunoSEQ multiplex PCR; TCRdb holds only in-frame clones, not every one. The sample contains more than 110,000 clones, around 87% of which appear only once. The sample was peripheral blood. The source is a human donor in a cohort sampled during active COVID-19.

The chain is built from TRBV11-3 and TRBJ1-1, with D perhaps matching TRBD1 (6 bases). Germline V gene sequence: CDR1 SGHNT, CDR2 YENEEA. The CDR3 covers 13 residues. V dropped 5 bases and J dropped 5 bases, with 12 bases sitting between them. CDR3 nucleotides: TGTGCCAGCAGCACAGGGTGGGGAACTGAAGCTTTCTTT. Its protein is CASSTGWGTEAFF.

The CDR3 nucleotides are TGTGCCAGCAGTTTCGGACTTTATGGCTACACCTTC. Its translation is CASSFGLYGYTF. The chain couples TRBV28 to TRBJ1-2; D not certain. V lost 3 bases and J 5 bases, leaving 7 bases between the germline ends. Germline CDR1 reads MDHEN; CDR2 reads SYDVKM. This CDR3 has 12 amino acids.

The CDR3 reads CASSRRDFLGTEAFF. CDR3 sequence (DNA): TGTGCCAGCAGTCGCCGGGACTTCTTGGGCACTGAAGCTTTCTTT. V and J are TRBV28 and TRBJ1-1; D is possibly TRBD1 (5 bases). The CDR3 totals 15 residues. Germline V lookup: CDR1 MDHEN, CDR2 SYDVKM. The V gene lost 5 bases and the J gene lost 4 bases, with 17 bases spanning the gap.

The V call is TRBV7-3, the J call TRBJ2-5; 8 bases line up with TRBD2. Trimming cost V 5 bases and J 4 bases; bases outside gene matches: 6. CDR3 length: 14 amino acids. Per germline, CDR1 SGHTA and CDR2 FQGTGA. DNA for the CDR3: TGTGCCAGCAGCCGAAGCGGGGGCCGAGAGACCCAGTACTTC. Protein: CASSRSGGRETQYF.

This sequence joins TRBV19 and TRBJ1-2, with D tentatively TRBD1 (6 bases). The germline V gene encodes CDR1 LNHDA and CDR2 SQIVND (reference sequence). Trimming pared 4 bases from V and 1 base from J, leaving 28 bases between. This CDR3 has 20 residues. CDR3 in DNA: TGTGCCAGTAGTAGGTCCTCCCTACAGGGCCTACAACCTGTTAACTATGGCTACACCTTC. Translation gives CASSRSSLQGLQPVNYGYTF.

The chain carries TRBV15 and TRBJ2-2; 12 bases fit TRBD2. V was pared by 5 bases and J by 2 bases, with 6 bases of the junction left unmatched. Germline CDR1 and CDR2: LNHNV and YYDKDF (reference sequence). This CDR3 is built from 17 residues. The CDR3 sequence is CATSARLAGANTGELFF. CDR3 DNA sequence: TGTGCCACCAGCGCCAGACTAGCGGGAGCTAACACCGGGGAGCTGTTTTTT. Full variable domain (rest looked up from reference TRBV15 and TRBJ2-2): DAMVIQNPRYQVTQFGKPVTLSCSQTLNHNVMYWYQQKSSQAPKLLFHYYDKDFNNEADTPDNFQSRRPNTSFCFLDIRSPGLGDTAMYLCATSARLAGANTGELFFGEGSRLTVL.

The J gene is TRBJ1-2, the V gene TRBV21-1; TRBD1, as called in the table, went unchecked against the DNA. TRBV21-1 is termed a pseudogene. This CDR3 comprises 13 residues. The CDR3 region has the DNA TGTGCCAGCAGCAAAGGGGCCATGCATGGCTACACCTTC. This sequence encodes CASSKGAMHGYTF.

CDR3 residues: CASSPLATGGNEKLFF. The DNA for the CDR3 is TGTGCCAGCTCACCACTTGCGACGGGGGGAAATGAAAAACTGTTTTTT. V usage is TRBV18 and J usage is TRBJ1-4; tentative D call: TRBD1 (5 bases). The germline V gene has CDR1 KGHSH and CDR2 LQKENI. The V end was cut by 1 base, the J end by 5 bases, with 14 bases between. This CDR3 comprises 16 residues.

The chain couples TRBV19 to TRBJ2-3; 8 nucleotides match TRBD2. The CDR3 consists of 17 residues. With 5 bases clipped from V and 0 bases from J, the junction kept 10 bases outside the gene matches. CDR1 and CDR2 (germline): LNHDA, SQIVND (reference sequence). Here the CDR3 DNA reads TGTGCCAGTAGTCTCGGTACTAGCGGCCGTAGCACAGATACGCAGTATTTT. It yields the protein CASSLGTSGRSTDTQYF.

V gene TRBV5-3 combines with J gene TRBJ2-1; 10 bases match TRBD2. TRBV5-3 is an open reading frame, and its role is uncertain. J was trimmed by 3 bases and V by 4 bases; bases with no gene match: 4. The CDR3 extends over 15 amino acids. CDR3 sequence: CARSQLAGLYNEQFF. The DNA of the CDR3 is TGTGCCAGAAGCCAACTAGCGGGACTCTACAATGAGCAGTTCTTC.

The J gene is TRBJ2-3, the V gene TRBV19, with a possible D match to TRBD2 (6 bases). Germline loops: CDR1 LNHDA, CDR2 SQIVND (reference sequence). The V and J ends lost 1 base and 5 bases respectively, with 10 bases between them. The CDR3 runs 14 residues. The CDR3 DNA sequence: TGTGCCAGTAGTATAGGCGGAGGGAGAGATACGCAGTATTTT. As protein: CASSIGGGRDTQYF.

The chain joins TRBV7-3 to TRBJ1-1; 7 positions match TRBD1. Germline V lookup: CDR1 SGHTA, CDR2 FQGTGA. Trimming at V came to 2 bases and at J to 0 bases, leaving 6 bases not matched to a gene. The CDR3 has 16 residues. The CDR3 nucleotides are TGTGCCAGCAGCTTATCGACAGGGACCATGAACACTGAAGCTTTCTTT. Translated: CASSLSTGTMNTEAFF.

V gene TRBV3-1 (or the pseudogene TRBV3-2) combines with J gene TRBJ1-2; the match to TRBD1 covers 8 bases. Germline-derived CDR1 and CDR2 are LGHDT and YNNKEL (reference sequence). V shed 0 bases, J shed 2 bases, and the junction held 8 bases outside the gene matches. This CDR3 has 17 amino acids. CDR3 in DNA: TGTGCCAGCAGCCAAGAGCTCCAGGGGGCAGGGAACTATGGCTACACCTTC. It encodes CASSQELQGAGNYGYTF.

The V gene is TRBV27, the J gene TRBJ2-3; 7 bases fit TRBD2. Germline V lookup: CDR1 MNHEY, CDR2 SMNVEV (reference sequence). The V gene end was trimmed by 3 bases and the J gene end by 4 bases; junction bases not matched to a gene: 4. The CDR3 length is 14 residues. The CDR3 bases are TGTGCCAGCAGTTTGGTTCTAGCGGCAGATACGCAGTATTTT. Its protein is CASSLVLAADTQYF.

The rearrangement joins TRBV19 to TRBJ2-2; 7 bases agree with TRBD2. Per germline, CDR1 LNHDA and CDR2 SQIVND (reference sequence). The CDR3 runs 17 residues. V shed 6 bases, J shed 5 bases, and the junction held 15 bases outside the gene matches. The DNA of the CDR3 is TGTGCCAGTAGCCGCCTAGCGGACCGGCGGGGGACCGGGGAGCTGTTTTTT. It is translated as CASSRLADRRGTGELFF.

The rearrangement links TRBV7-6 to TRBJ2-7, with 9 bases aligning to TRBD2. V lost 5 bases and J lost 4; bases outside the gene matches: 12. CDR1 is SGHVS and CDR2 is FNYEAQ in the germline V gene. The CDR3 is 16 residues long. CDR3 bases: TGTGCCAGCAGCCAATCCCGGCTAGCGGGAAGGTACGAGCAGTACTTC. Protein sequence: CASSQSRLAGRYEQYF.